The T cell receptor beta chain described here comes from a study of molecular identifiers for immune sequencing clone quantification. Notes on the study in general: Effector cells kept over 99% of their molecules in clones above 20 RNA copies, while naive cells kept under 1% there.

Preparation of naive CD8 libraries involved roughly 18,000 to 1,100,000 sorted cells and 10%, 30% or 50% RNA. Via MiXCR, TCRdb re-called the PCR reads, giving one row per CDR3 protein. There are around 320,000 distinct CDR3 sequences in the sample; over 20% occur only once, and about 0.71% lies in the top ten. Ten or more counts support this clonotype. The antigen is undetermined. The CDR3 extends over 14 amino acids. Trimming took 0 bases from V and 3 from J, leaving 8 bases between them. Germline-derived CDR1 and CDR2 are SGHDN and FVKESK. Sequenced sample: naive CD8+ T cells from blood, with Jurkat cell RNA spiked in. The subset was: FACS-sorted CD8+CD4-CCR7+CD45RA+ naive T cells. This TCR was sampled from a human donor in good health. Some libraries in this study had Jurkat cell RNA spiked in. V usage is TRBV14 and J usage is TRBJ2-5; D remains unclear. CDR3 protein: CASSQDNTEETQYF. CDR3 sequence (DNA): TGTGCCAGCAGCCAAGATAACACAGAAGAGACCCAGTACTTC.